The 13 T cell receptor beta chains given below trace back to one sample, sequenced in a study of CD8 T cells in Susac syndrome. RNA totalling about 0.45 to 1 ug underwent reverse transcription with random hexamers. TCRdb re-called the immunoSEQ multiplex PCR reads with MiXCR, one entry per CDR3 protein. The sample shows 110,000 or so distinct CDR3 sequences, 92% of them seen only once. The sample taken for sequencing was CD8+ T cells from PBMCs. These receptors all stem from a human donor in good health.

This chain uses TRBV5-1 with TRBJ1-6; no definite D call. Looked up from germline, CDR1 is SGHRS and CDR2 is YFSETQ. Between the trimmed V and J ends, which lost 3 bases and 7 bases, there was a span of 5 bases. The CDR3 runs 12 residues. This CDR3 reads CASSWENSPLHF. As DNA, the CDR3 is TGCGCCAGCAGCTGGGAAAATTCACCCCTCCACTTT.

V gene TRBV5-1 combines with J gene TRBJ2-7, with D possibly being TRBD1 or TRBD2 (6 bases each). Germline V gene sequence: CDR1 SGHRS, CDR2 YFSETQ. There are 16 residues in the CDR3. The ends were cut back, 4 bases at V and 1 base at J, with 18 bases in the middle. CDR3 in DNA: TGCGCCAGCAGCCCCTTAGGGGGGCTTTCTTCCTACGAGCAGTACTTC. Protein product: CASSPLGGLSSYEQYF.

In DNA form, the CDR3 reads TGCAGCGTTGAACGGGGGATCGGTTCAGATACGCAGTATTTT. It translates to CSVERGIGSDTQYF. The chain links TRBV29-1 to TRBJ2-3, with D perhaps matching TRBD2 (6 bases). Between the trimmed V and J ends, which lost 2 bases and 4 bases, there was a span of 13 bases. The CDR3 sequence is 14 residues long. The germline CDR1 and CDR2 sequences are SQVTM and ANQGSEA.

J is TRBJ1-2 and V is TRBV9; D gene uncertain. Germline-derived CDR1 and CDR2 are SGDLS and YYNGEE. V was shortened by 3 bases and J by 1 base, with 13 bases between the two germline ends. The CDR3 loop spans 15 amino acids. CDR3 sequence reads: CASSGEDGFNYGYTF. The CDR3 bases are TGTGCCAGCAGCGGAGAGGACGGATTTAACTATGGCTACACCTTC.

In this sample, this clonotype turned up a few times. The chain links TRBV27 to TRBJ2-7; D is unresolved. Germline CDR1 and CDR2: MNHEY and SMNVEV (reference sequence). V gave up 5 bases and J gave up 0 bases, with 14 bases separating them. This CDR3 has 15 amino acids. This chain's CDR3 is CASSEISLSSYEQYF. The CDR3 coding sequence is TGTGCCAGCAGTGAGATCAGCTTGAGCTCCTACGAGCAGTACTTC.

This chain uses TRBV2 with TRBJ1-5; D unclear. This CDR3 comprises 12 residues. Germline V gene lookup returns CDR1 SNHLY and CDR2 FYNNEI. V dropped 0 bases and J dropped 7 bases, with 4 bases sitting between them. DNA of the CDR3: TGTGCCAGCAGTGAAGCTAGCCAGCCCCAGCATTTT. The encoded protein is CASSEASQPQHF.

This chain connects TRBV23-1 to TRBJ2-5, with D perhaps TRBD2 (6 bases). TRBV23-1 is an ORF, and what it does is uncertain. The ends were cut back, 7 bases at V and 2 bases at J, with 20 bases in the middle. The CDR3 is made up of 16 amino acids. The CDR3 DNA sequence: TGCGCCAGCACCCCACCGGGAGAGGAAGTTCAAGAGACCCAGTACTTC. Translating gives CASTPPGEEVQETQYF.

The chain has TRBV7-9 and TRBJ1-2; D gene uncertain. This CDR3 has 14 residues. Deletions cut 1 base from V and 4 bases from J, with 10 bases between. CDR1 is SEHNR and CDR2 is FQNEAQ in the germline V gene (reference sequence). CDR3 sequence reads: CASSLDLGSYGYTF. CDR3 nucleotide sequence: TGTGCCAGCAGCTTAGATTTAGGCAGCTATGGCTACACCTTC.

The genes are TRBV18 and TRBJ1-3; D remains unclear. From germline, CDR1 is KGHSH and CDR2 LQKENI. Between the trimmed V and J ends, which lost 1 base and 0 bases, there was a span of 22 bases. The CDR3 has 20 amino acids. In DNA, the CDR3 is TGTGCCAGCTCACCACTGGGCGAGGGCTCGGGGTCCTACTCTGGAAACACCATATATTTT. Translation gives CASSPLGEGSGSYSGNTIYF. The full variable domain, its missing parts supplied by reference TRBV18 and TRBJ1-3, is NAGVMQNPRHLVRRRGQEARLRCSPMKGHSHVYWYRQLPEEGLKFMVYLQKENIIDESGMPKERFSAEFPKEGPSILRIQQVVRGDSAAYFCASSPLGEGSGSYSGNTIYFGEGSWLTVV.

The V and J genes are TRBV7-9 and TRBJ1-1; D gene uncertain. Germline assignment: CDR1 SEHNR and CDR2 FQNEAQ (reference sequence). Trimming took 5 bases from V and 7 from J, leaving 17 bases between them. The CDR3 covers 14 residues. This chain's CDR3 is CASSRTGPPIEAFF. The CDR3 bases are TGTGCCAGCAGCCGAACCGGGCCCCCGATTGAAGCTTTCTTT.

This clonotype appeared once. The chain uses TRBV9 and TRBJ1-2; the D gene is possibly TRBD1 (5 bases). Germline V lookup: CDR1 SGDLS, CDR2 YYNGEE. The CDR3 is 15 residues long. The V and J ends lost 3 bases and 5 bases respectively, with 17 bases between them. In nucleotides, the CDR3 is TGTGCCAGCAGCGACCCAGGGCAGGCGGGGTATGGCTACACCTTC. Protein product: CASSDPGQAGYGYTF.

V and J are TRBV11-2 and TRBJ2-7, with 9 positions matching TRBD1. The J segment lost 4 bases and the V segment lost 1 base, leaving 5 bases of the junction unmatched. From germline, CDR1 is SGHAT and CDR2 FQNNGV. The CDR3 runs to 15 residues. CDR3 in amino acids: CASSLAGQGRYEQYF. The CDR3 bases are TGTGCCAGCAGCTTAGCGGGACAGGGACGATACGAGCAGTACTTC.

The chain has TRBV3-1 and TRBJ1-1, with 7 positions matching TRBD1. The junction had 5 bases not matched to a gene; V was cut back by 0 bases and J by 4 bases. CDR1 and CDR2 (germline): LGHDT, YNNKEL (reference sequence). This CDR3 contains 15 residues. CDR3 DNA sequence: TGTGCCAGCAGCCAAGATCTTACAGGGGCCACTGAAGCTTTCTTT. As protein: CASSQDLTGATEAFF.